Reported below is one TCR beta chain. The source of the sample is a study of CD8 T cells in Susac syndrome. Study in general: Among the Susac syndrome patients who underwent sequencing, about six had clinically active disease, while about 8 of them were in remission.

J was trimmed by 0 bases and V by 4 bases; bases with no gene match: 9. CDR1 and CDR2 (germline): SEHNR, FQNEAQ (reference sequence). The CDR3 extends over 18 amino acids. The RNA input was roughly 0.45 to 1 ug, and it was reverse transcribed with random hexamers. TCRdb re-analysed the immunoSEQ multiplex PCR reads in MiXCR, keeping a single row per CDR3 protein. The data hold around 170,000 distinct CDR3 sequences, with approximately 95% observed a single time. The sample was CD4+ T cells from PBMCs. The chain uses TRBV7-9 and TRBJ2-4; 10 nucleotides agree with TRBD2. This clonotype was sampled from a human donor with Susac syndrome. CDR3 loop: CASSSWAPSGRAKNIQYF. CDR3 DNA: TGTGCCAGCAGCTCCTGGGCCCCTAGCGGGAGAGCCAAAAACATTCAGTACTTC.